This record concerns one TCR beta chain sequence. The antigen is undetermined. These data are taken from a study of cytomegalovirus exposure and HLA in healthy donors. Broader study findings: Generally TCR sequences proved uncommon, though certain public TCRs appeared in numerous donors. Investigators reported 164 TCR beta chains as tied to cytomegalovirus. Later on, an analysis tied roughly 17,000 TCR beta sequences to HLA alleles at 0.05 false discovery rate. Further analysis, carried out later, found HLA-associated TCR beta chains more clonally expanded than equally common other chains.

Germline V gene sequence: CDR1 MNHEY, CDR2 SVGAGI. V was cut by 0 bases and J by 7 bases, with 9 bases left in between. The CDR3 consists of 14 residues. Researchers ran the PCR with 60 Vbeta and 13 Jbeta primers. The assay was immunoSEQ multiplex PCR, and TCRdb's table has in-frame clones only and misses some. The sample shows 120,000 to 150,000 clones, about 80% of them seen only once. The specimen sequenced was PBMCs. The receptor comes from a middle-aged man in good health and CMV-seropositive. The rearrangement joins TRBV6-5 to TRBJ2-2; D call uncertain. This CDR3 reads CASSYSSPNGELFF. CDR3 in DNA: TGTGCCAGCAGTTACTCTAGCCCGAACGGGGAGCTGTTTTTT.